This note documents a single T cell receptor (beta chain) sequence. Its target is unknown. The J segment lost 1 base and the V segment lost 4 bases, leaving 4 bases of the junction unmatched. CDR3 size: 16 residues. Germline V lookup: CDR1 SGDLS, CDR2 YYNGEE. The data were obtained in a study of early T cells in non-severe SARS-CoV-2 infection. The overall study: Bulk RNA taken from unsorted whole blood was sequenced, leaving chains unpaired. Study-wide points: A preference for anti-spike CD8 responses marked VDJdb matching, which missed private and CD4 specificities.

Attachment of unique molecular identifiers was made to individual cDNA molecules. TCRdb analysed the 5' RACE reads with MiXCR anew, one entry per CDR3 protein. The sample lists 20,000 to 30,000 distinct CDR3 sequences, over 3.5% occurring once. The TCR sequence derives from an adult who was a healthcare worker with PCR-confirmed SARS-CoV-2 infection or an uninfected control (not recorded which). Material for sequencing was whole blood. V gene TRBV9 combines with J gene TRBJ1-5; 11 positions agree with TRBD1. CDR3 sequence (DNA): TGTGCCAGCAGCCCAGGACAGGGGGCGAGCAATCAGCCCCAGCATTTT. This gives the protein CASSPGQGASNQPQHF.